One sample yielded the 6 T cell receptor beta chains listed below, sequenced in a study of cytomegalovirus exposure and HLA in healthy donors. With 60 Vbeta and 13 Jbeta primers, the PCR was carried out. Assay: immunoSEQ multiplex PCR; the TCRdb copy retains only in-frame clones and omits some. The data include 25,000 to 35,000 clones; the top ten clones carry around 3.5%. Sequencing was performed on PBMCs. The receptors originated from a man aged 40-55 years in good health and CMV-seronegative.

A remark on this clone: Additional DNA sequences in this sample encode the identical CDR3. The V and J genes are TRBV18 and TRBJ1-2; D perhaps matches TRBD1 (5 bases). CDR3 length equals 18 residues. Looked up from germline, CDR1 is KGHSH and CDR2 is LQKENI. V lost 4 bases, J lost 3 bases, and 24 bases lay in between. This CDR3 reads CASSLRPVGVRWDYGYTF. The CDR3 region has the DNA TGTGCCAGCTCACTACGCCCGGTAGGGGTAAGGTGGGACTATGGCTACACCTTC.

The chain employs TRBV28 and TRBJ2-5; no clear D. This CDR3 is 11 amino acids long. V dropped 5 bases and J dropped 5 bases, with 6 bases sitting between them. The germline V gene has CDR1 MDHEN and CDR2 SYDVKM. This CDR3 reads CASSTGETQYF. In DNA, the CDR3 is TGTGCCAGCAGTACCGGGGAGACCCAGTACTTC. The full variable domain, its missing parts supplied by reference TRBV28 and TRBJ2-5, is DVKVTQSSRYLVKRTGEKVFLECVQDMDHENMFWYRQDPGLGLRLIYFSYDVKMKEKGDIPEGYSVSREKKERFSLILESASTNQTSMYLCASSTGETQYFGPGTRLLVL.

The rearrangement links TRBV6-5 to TRBJ1-5; D not certain. CDR1 MNHEY and CDR2 SVGAGI come from the germline V gene. The V end was cut by 6 bases, the J end by 9 bases, with 18 bases between. This CDR3 region has 14 residues. DNA for the CDR3: TGTGCCAGCAGCTCCGGGAAAGGAATAACGCCCCAGCATTTT. Translation: CASSSGKGITPQHF.

V gene TRBV29-1 combines with J gene TRBJ2-5, with TRBD1 matching over 8 bases. Germline values: CDR1 SQVTM, CDR2 ANQGSEA. The CDR3 has 14 amino acids. V trimming: 1 base; J trimming: 2 bases; junction bases outside the gene matches: 3. The CDR3 region has the DNA TGCAGCGTTGAAGGGACAGGGAGTCAAGAGACCCAGTACTTC. Amino acids: CSVEGTGSQETQYF.

The chain links TRBV27 to TRBJ2-5, with TRBD2 matching over 12 bases. Germline V lookup: CDR1 MNHEY, CDR2 SMNVEV (reference sequence). The trim removed 5 bases at V and 4 bases at J, leaving 8 bases unmatched. The CDR3 is made up of 16 amino acids. The CDR3 here is CASSLGLAGIGETQYF. CDR3 nucleotides: TGTGCCAGCAGTCTCGGACTAGCGGGAATCGGAGAGACCCAGTACTTC.

This chain uses TRBV18 with TRBJ2-7, with TRBD1 matching 9 bases. The CDR3 runs 19 residues. V lost 2 bases and J lost 0; bases outside the gene matches: 14. Germline CDR1 and CDR2: KGHSH and LQKENI. CDR3 sequence: CASSPAGDRVSRNSYEQYF. CDR3 nucleotide sequence: TGTGCCAGCTCACCAGCCGGGGACAGGGTGTCCAGGAACTCCTACGAGCAGTACTTC.